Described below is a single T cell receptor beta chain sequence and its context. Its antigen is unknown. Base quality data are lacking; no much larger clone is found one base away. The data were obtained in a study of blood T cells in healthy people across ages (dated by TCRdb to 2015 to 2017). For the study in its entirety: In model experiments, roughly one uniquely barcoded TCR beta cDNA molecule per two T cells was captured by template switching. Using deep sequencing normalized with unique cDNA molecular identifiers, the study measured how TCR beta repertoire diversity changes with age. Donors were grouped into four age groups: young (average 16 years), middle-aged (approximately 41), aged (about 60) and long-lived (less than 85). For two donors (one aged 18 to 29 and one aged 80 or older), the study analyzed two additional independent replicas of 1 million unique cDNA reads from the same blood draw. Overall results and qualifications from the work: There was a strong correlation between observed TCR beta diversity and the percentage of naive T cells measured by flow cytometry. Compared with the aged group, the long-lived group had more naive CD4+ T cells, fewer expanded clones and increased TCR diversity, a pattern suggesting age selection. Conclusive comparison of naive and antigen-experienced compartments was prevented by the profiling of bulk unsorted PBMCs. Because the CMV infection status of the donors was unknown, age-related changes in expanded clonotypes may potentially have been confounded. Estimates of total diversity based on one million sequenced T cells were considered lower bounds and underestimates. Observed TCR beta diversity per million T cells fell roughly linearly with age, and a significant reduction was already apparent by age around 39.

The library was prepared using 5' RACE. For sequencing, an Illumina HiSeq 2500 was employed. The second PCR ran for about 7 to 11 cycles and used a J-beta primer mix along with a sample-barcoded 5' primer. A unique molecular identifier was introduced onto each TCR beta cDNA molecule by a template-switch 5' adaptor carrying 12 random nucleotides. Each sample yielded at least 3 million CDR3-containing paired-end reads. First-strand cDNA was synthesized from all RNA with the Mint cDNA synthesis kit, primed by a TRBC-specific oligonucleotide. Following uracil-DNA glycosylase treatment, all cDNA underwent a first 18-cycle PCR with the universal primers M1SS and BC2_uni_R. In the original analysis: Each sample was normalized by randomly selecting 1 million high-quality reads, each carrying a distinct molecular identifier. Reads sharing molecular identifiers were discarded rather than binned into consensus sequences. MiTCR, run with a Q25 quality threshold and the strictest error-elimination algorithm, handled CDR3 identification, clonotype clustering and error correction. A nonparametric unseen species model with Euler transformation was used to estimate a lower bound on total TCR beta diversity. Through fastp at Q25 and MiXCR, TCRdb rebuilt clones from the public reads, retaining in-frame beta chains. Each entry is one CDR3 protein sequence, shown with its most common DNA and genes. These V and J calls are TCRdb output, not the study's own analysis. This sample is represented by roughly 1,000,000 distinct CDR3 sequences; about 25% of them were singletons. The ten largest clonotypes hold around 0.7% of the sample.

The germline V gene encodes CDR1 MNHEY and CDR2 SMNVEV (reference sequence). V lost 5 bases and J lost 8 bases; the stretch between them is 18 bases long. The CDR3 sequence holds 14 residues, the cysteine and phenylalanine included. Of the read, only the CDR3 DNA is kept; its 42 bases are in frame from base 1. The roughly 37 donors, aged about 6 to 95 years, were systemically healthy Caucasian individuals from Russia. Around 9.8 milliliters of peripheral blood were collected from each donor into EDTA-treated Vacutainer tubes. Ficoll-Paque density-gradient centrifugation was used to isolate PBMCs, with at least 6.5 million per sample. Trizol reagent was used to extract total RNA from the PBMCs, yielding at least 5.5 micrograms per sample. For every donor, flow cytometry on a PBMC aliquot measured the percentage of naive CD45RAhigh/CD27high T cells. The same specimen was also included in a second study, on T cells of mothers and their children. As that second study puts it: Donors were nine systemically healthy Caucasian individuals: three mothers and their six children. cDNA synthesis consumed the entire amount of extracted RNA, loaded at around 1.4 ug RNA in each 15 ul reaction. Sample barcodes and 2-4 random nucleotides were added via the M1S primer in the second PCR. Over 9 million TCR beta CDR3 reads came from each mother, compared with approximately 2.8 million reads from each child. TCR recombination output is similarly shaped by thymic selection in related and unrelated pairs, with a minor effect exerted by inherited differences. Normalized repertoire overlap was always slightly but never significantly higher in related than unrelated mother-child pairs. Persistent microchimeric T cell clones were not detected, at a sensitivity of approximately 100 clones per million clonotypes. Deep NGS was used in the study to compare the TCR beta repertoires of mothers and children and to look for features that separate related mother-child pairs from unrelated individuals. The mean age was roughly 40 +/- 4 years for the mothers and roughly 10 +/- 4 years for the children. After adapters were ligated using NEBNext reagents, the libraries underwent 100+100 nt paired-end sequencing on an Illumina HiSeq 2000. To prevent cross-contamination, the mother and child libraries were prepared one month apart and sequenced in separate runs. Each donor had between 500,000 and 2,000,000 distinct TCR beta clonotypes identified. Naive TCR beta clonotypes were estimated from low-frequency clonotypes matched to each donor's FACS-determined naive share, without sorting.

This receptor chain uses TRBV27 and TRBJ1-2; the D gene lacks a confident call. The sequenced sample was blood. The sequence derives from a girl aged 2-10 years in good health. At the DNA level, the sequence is TGTGCCAGCAGTCCAAGGGAAGATTTTGACGGCTACACCTTC. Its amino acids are CASSPREDFDGYTF.